Below, 8 T cell receptor beta chains from the same sample are listed, as sequenced in a study of T-cell reconstitution after alpha-beta-depleted transplantation in children (dated by TCRdb to 2016 to 2017). Preparation of the library involved PCR. Sequencing was carried out with an Illumina HiSeq 2500. To normalize quantification of the TCRbeta repertoire, the TCR libraries were built with molecular barcoding that relied on unique molecular identifiers. Using fastp at Q25 and MiXCR, TCRdb reprocessed the public reads and kept productive beta chains. CDR3 protein duplicates are merged, each entry listing the most common genes and DNA. The sample data list hundreds of thousands of distinct CDR3 sequences, and roughly 15% of these were observed just once. Approximately 4.2% of the sample lies in the top ten. This sample comprised PBMCs, obtained from the stem cell graft. The receptors derive from a human donor who donated a stem cell graft to a child with Fanconi anemia.

In nucleotides, the CDR3 is TGTGCCAGCAGCGTCCGGGACAGTCTATACGAGCAGTACTTC. Translated: CASSVRDSLYEQYF. V gene TRBV5-5 combines with J gene TRBJ2-7, with TRBD1 matching 7 bases. Trimming removed 4 bases from V and 4 bases from J; junction bases left unmatched: 8. CDR3 size: 14 residues. Per germline, CDR1 SGHKS and CDR2 YYEKEE (reference sequence). The whole variable domain, filled in from reference TRBV5-5 and TRBJ2-7, reads DAGVTQSPTHLIKTRGQQVTLRCSPISGHKSVSWYQQVLGQGPQFIFQYYEKEERGRGNFPDRFSARQFPNYSSELNVNALLLGDSALYLCASSVRDSLYEQYFGPGTRLTVT.

There are many counts of this clonotype. CDR3 protein: CASSLTDLGRPHEQFF. The CDR3 DNA follows: TGTGCCAGCAGTTTAACCGATTTGGGACGGCCTCATGAGCAGTTCTTC. V is TRBV27 and J is TRBJ2-1; either TRBD1 or TRBD2 may fit D (5 bases each). Germline-derived CDR1 and CDR2 are MNHEY and SMNVEV (reference sequence). The CDR3 spans 16 residues. Trimming left V 2 bases short and J 8 bases short, with 19 bases between.

The rearrangement joins TRBV5-1 to TRBJ2-2, with a weak D call TRBD1 (5 bases). V was clipped by 4 bases and J by 0 bases, with 10 bases between them. The CDR3 consists of 15 residues. Looked up from germline, CDR1 is SGHRS and CDR2 is YFSETQ. As DNA, the CDR3 is TGCGCCAGCAGCACCAGGGATCCGAACACCGGGGAGCTGTTTTTT. Protein sequence: CASSTRDPNTGELFF. Full variable domain (missing parts from reference TRBV5-1 and TRBJ2-2): KAGVTQTPRYLIKTRGQQVTLSCSPISGHRSVSWYQQTPGQGLQFLFEYFSETQRNKGNFPGRFSGRQFSNSRSEMNVSTLELGDSALYLCASSTRDPNTGELFFGEGSRLTVL.

This clonotype was found many times. The V and J genes are TRBV5-6 and TRBJ1-1; no clear D gene. V was cut by 0 bases and J by 3 bases, with 12 bases left in between. The CDR3 length is 15 residues. Germline-derived CDR1 and CDR2 are SGHDT and YYEEEE. The CDR3 reads CASSLGIGQDTEAFF. Written as DNA, the CDR3 is TGTGCCAGCAGCTTGGGCATTGGTCAGGACACTGAAGCTTTCTTT.

This clonotype was seen many times. This sequence joins TRBV4-2 and TRBJ1-1; D uncertain. Trimming left V 0 bases short and J 5 bases short, with 16 bases between. The CDR3 consists of 16 residues. Germline assignment: CDR1 LGHNA and CDR2 YNFKEQ. The CDR3 spells CASSQDADLSGTEAFF. CDR3 bases: TGTGCCAGCAGCCAAGATGCGGATCTCTCGGGAACTGAAGCTTTCTTT.

This clonotype was seen only a few times. This chain connects TRBV12-3 or TRBV12-4 to TRBJ2-7; 7 bases are a match to TRBD1. This CDR3 is built from 14 residues. Losses at the gene ends were 5 bases for V and 4 bases for J; bases not matched to a gene: 8. This CDR3 reads CASSPPGQIYEQYF. CDR3 DNA sequence: TGTGCCAGCAGTCCACCGGGACAGATATACGAGCAGTACTTC.

This clonotype was detected only a few times. V and J are TRBV27 and TRBJ1-2, with 7 bases identical to TRBD1. The V segment lost 10 bases and the J segment 1 base; nucleotides outside the gene matches: 12. Per the germline V gene, CDR1 is MNHEY and CDR2 is SMNVEV (reference sequence). There are 15 residues in the CDR3. CDR3 nucleotide sequence: TGTGCCACCGGGGGACAGCAGCGATTTAACTATGGCTACACCTTC. Translating gives CATGGQQRFNYGYTF.

This clonotype came up a few times. The V and J genes are TRBV20-1 and TRBJ1-3, with 8 bases fitting TRBD1. Germline V lookup: CDR1 DFQATT, CDR2 SNEGSKA (reference sequence). CDR3 length: 14 amino acids. Trimming took 3 bases from V and 4 from J; bases not matched to a gene: 5. The CDR3 DNA reads TGCAGTGCTAGTCAGGGGGCAGGAGGAAACACCATATATTTT. It codes for CSASQGAGGNTIYF.